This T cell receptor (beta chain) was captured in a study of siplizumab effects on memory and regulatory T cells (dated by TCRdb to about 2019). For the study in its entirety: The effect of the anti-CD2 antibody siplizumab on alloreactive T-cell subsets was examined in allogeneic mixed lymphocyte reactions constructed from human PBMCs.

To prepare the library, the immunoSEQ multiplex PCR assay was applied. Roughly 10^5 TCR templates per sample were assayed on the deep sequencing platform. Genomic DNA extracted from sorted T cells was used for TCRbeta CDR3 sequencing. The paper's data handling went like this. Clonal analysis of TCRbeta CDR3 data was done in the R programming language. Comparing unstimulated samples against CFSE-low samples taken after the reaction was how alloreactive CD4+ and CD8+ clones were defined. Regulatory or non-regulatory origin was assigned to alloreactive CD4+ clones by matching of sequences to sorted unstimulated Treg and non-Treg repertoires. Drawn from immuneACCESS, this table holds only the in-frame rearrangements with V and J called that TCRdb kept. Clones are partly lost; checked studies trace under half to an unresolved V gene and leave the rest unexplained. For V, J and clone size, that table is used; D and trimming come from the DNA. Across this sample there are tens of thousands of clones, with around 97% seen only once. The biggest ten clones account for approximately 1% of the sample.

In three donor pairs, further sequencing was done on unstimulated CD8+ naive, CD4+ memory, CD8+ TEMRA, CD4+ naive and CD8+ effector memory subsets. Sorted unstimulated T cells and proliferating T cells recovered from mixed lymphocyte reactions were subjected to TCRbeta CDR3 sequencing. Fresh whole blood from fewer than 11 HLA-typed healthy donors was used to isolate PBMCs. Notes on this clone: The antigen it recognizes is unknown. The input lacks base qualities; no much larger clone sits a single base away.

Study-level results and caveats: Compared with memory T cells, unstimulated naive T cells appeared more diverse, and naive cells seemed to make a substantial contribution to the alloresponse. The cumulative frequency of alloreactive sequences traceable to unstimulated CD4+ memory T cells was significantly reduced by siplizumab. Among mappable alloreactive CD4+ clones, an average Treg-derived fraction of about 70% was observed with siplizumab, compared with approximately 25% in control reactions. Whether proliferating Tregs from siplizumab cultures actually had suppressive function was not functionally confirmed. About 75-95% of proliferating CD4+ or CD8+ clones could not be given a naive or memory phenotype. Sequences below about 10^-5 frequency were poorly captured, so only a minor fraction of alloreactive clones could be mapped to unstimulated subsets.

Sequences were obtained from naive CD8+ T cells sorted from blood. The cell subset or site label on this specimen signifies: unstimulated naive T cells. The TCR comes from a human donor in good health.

The CDR3 reads as follows: CAWSETAYNQPQHF. The bases read TGTGCCTGGAGTGAGACAGCCTACAATCAGCCCCAGCATTTT. The chain links TRBV30 with TRBJ1-5; TRBD1 might be the D gene, on 5 matching bases. Measured from the cysteine to the phenylalanine, the CDR3 is 14 residues long. Solely the CDR3 DNA is kept, with 42 bases framed from the first base. The germline V gene (reference sequence) sets CDR1 to GTSNPN and CDR2 to SVGIG. Trimming takes 1 base from V and 3 bases from J, and the germline ends sit 10 bases apart.